These 12 T cell receptor beta chains share one sample of origin, sequenced in a study of T cell responses to AZD1222 COVID-19 vaccine. Measured with immunoSEQ multiplex PCR; TCRdb has only the in-frame clones, and not every one. The sample lists roughly 150,000 clones; nearly 95% were seen once. Sample: peripheral blood, taken on day 0 of AZD1222 vaccination. These receptors originate from an adult in good health.

J is TRBJ1-6 and V is TRBV18; D gene ambiguous. V was trimmed by 3 bases and J by 0 bases, leaving 3 bases between them. The CDR3 has 14 residues. Germline CDR1 is KGHSH and CDR2 is LQKENI. The CDR3 DNA reads as TGTGCCAGCTCACCGACCTCCTATAATTCACCCCTCCACTTT. Residues: CASSPTSYNSPLHF.

This clone was recorded a few times. V is TRBV11-2 and J is TRBJ1-1; D unclear. The CDR3 runs to 13 residues. Trimming removed 1 base from V and 8 bases from J, with 11 bases in between. Germline V gives CDR1 SGHAT, CDR2 FQNNGV. CDR3 residues: CASSLGFQNEAFF. For the CDR3, the DNA is TGTGCCAGCAGCTTAGGGTTCCAGAACGAAGCTTTCTTT.

This rearrangement joins TRBV27 to TRBJ1-5; 10 nucleotides match TRBD1. CDR3 size: 16 residues. V lost 0 bases, J lost 9 bases, and 8 bases stayed unmatched. Germline CDR1 reads MNHEY; CDR2 reads SMNVEV (reference sequence). The CDR3 spells CASSLSTGGLGTPQHF. The CDR3 DNA reads as TGTGCCAGCAGTTTATCGACAGGGGGCTTGGGGACGCCCCAGCATTTT.

The chain combines TRBV12-3 or TRBV12-4 with TRBJ2-5, with 8 nucleotides matching TRBD2. The V gene end was trimmed by 6 bases and the J gene end by 5 bases; junction bases not matched to a gene: 5. The CDR3 covers 13 residues. For the CDR3, the DNA is TGTGCCAGCAGGAAAGCGGGGGAGGAGACCCAGTACTTC. This encodes CASRKAGEETQYF.

As for this clone: The sample has other DNA sequences that encode this CDR3 too. The rearrangement links TRBV5-5 to TRBJ2-5; D gene ambiguous. Trimming cost V 4 bases and J 1 base, with 17 bases left between them. The germline V gene has CDR1 SGHKS and CDR2 YYEKEE (reference sequence). CDR3 length equals 16 residues. Here the CDR3 DNA reads TGTGCCAGCAGCCCTGGAATCGGGCAGACCCAAGAGACCCAGTACTTC. Its translation: CASSPGIGQTQETQYF.

The V call is TRBV7-9, the J call TRBJ1-1; 7 positions match TRBD1. V lost 5 bases and J lost 0; bases outside the gene matches: 9. This CDR3 has 16 residues. Germline CDR1 is SEHNR and CDR2 is FQNEAQ (reference sequence). The CDR3 nucleotides read TGTGCCAGCAGCCACTGGACAGGTTACATGAACACTGAAGCTTTCTTT. It specifies CASSHWTGYMNTEAFF.

The rearrangement uses TRBV2 and TRBJ2-7, with TRBD2 matching over 8 bases. The CDR3 has 13 amino acids. Per germline, CDR1 SNHLY and CDR2 FYNNEI. With 8 bases clipped from V and 0 bases from J, the junction kept 3 bases outside the gene matches. The CDR3 DNA follows: TGTGCCAGCGGGACTAGAAGCTCCTACGAGCAGTACTTC. Encoded protein: CASGTRSSYEQYF.

This chain uses TRBV28 with TRBJ1-5; weak D call: TRBD1 (5 bases). Looked up from germline, CDR1 is MDHEN and CDR2 is SYDVKM. The CDR3 runs 14 residues. V lost 5 bases, J lost 4 bases, and 12 bases lay in between. The CDR3 loop reads CASSRDGRNQPQHF. CDR3 bases: TGTGCCAGCAGTCGGGACGGCCGAAATCAGCCCCAGCATTTT. The complete variable domain, with remaining parts taken from reference TRBV28 and TRBJ1-5, reads DVKVTQSSRYLVKRTGEKVFLECVQDMDHENMFWYRQDPGLGLRLIYFSYDVKMKEKGDIPEGYSVSREKKERFSLILESASTNQTSMYLCASSRDGRNQPQHFGDGTRLSIL.

The chain carries TRBV4-1 and TRBJ2-3, with 8 bases fitting TRBD1. This CDR3 has 17 amino acids. Trimming took 0 bases from V and 4 from J; bases not matched to a gene: 9. CDR1 and CDR2 from the germline V gene are MGHRA and YSYEKL. CDR3 region: CASSQDGGQGIADTQYF. In nucleotides, the CDR3 is TGCGCCAGCAGCCAAGATGGCGGACAGGGTATCGCAGATACGCAGTATTTT.

The chain couples TRBV5-1 to TRBJ2-7; TRBD2 agrees at 7 bases. Germline V CDR1 and CDR2: SGHRS, YFSETQ. There are 14 residues in the CDR3. V was clipped by 4 bases and J by 0 bases; unmatched bases: 4. The CDR3 is CASSGGTTSYEQYF. CDR3 DNA sequence: TGCGCCAGCAGCGGGGGGACTACCTCCTACGAGCAGTACTTC.

The chain couples TRBV11-2 to TRBJ2-3; D gene uncertain. CDR1 is SGHAT and CDR2 is FQNNGV in the germline V gene. V was clipped by 0 bases and J by 4 bases, with 8 bases between them. The CDR3 extends over 14 amino acids. This CDR3 is CASSLDSLPDTQYF. Written as DNA, the CDR3 is TGTGCCAGCAGCTTAGATAGCCTCCCAGATACGCAGTATTTT.

The V gene is TRBV14, the J gene TRBJ1-1; no definite D call. The CDR3 runs 18 residues. The V gene lost 1 base and the J gene lost 5 bases, with 23 bases spanning the gap. Germline CDR1 is SGHDN and CDR2 is FVKESK. The CDR3 DNA reads as TGTGCCAGCAGCCAAGTCGGGGTACTGTGGGAAGCTTTTACTGAAGCTTTCTTT. Amino acids: CASSQVGVLWEAFTEAFF.